This TCR beta chain was profiled in a study of T cell changes during pregnancy in multiple sclerosis. Repertoires were generated with immunoSEQ multiplex PCR, while TCRdb's copy carries only in-frame clones and drops some. Of tens of thousands of clones listed, 94% are singletons. CDR1 and CDR2 (germline): MNHEY, SMNVEV (reference sequence). V was pared by 2 bases and J by 0 bases, with 10 bases of the junction left unmatched. This CDR3 region has 18 residues. Sample: peripheral blood, taken in the third trimester of pregnancy. The V gene is TRBV27, the J gene TRBJ1-3; 7 bases align to TRBD1. This receptor was taken from a female donor with multiple sclerosis, enrolled in a pregnancy study. The CDR3 nucleotides read TGTGCCAGCAGTTTAAGATGGACAGGACCAGACTCTGGAAACACCATATATTTT. Its translation: CASSLRWTGPDSGNTIYF.